A selection of T cell receptor beta chains follows, all from one sample in a study of preoperative IRX-2 immunotherapy in early breast cancer. Data came from immunoSEQ multiplex PCR; TCRdb stores just in-frame clones and leaves some out. Altogether under 50,000 clones are present, 75% to 85% being singletons, with the ten largest covering around 1.4%. The specimen comprised lymph node tissue, sampled after IRX-2 immunotherapy. The receptors originated from a human donor with breast cancer. Both conserved end residues are part of each CDR3. D genes are given only for firm matches. The size of a clone is reported for some rows only, either as once, few or many, or as a class for expanded clones.

>TRBV28|TRBD2|-|TRBJ2-3
TGTGCCAGCACCCTCGGATCGCGGGGGGCCGGCAGCACAGATACGCAGTATTTT
CASTLGSRGAGSTDTQYF
>TRBV10-1|TRBD1|-|TRBJ1-1
TGCGCCAGCAAGGGAGACAGGGGGCTTCCCATGAACACTGAAGCTTTCTTT
CASKGDRGLPMNTEAFF
>TRBV19|-|-|TRBJ2-1
TGTGCCAGTAGCCAAACACAGGGATATCAGTTCTTC
CASSQTQGYQFF
>TRBV10-2|TRBD2|few|TRBJ2-1
TGCGCCAGCAGTGGGACTAGCGGGGAGTTCTACAATGAGCAGTTCTTC
CASSGTSGEFYNEQFF
>TRBV6-8|TRBD1|-|TRBJ1-2
TGTGCCAGCAAGCCCGGGACAGGGGTGTTCTATGGCTACACCTTC
CASKPGTGVFYGYTF
>TRBV11-3|TRBD1|few|TRBJ1-5
TGTGCCAGCAGCGGACAGGGGGGCAATCAGCCCCAGCATTTT
CASSGQGGNQPQHF
>TRBV5-1|-|-|TRBJ1-3
TGCGCCAGCAGCCTCGGAGGCGGGAGCTCTGGAAACACCATATATTTT
CASSLGGGSSGNTIYF
>TRBV7-4|-|-|TRBJ2-1
TGTGCCAGCAGCCCGGGGGCCGTCGGGGAGCAGTTCTTC
CASSPGAVGEQFF
>TRBV1|-|-|TRBJ1-2
TGCGCCAGCAGCCAAGATCCTAATGGGGACTATGGCTACACCTTC
CASSQDPNGDYGYTF
>TRBV18|-|once|TRBJ2-3
TGTGCCAGCTCACCAATTCCTAGCACAGATACGCAGTATTTT
CASSPIPSTDTQYF
>TRBV28|-|-|TRBJ1-1
TGTGCCAGCAGCCCATCGGGTCTGAACACTGAAGCTTTCTTT
CASSPSGLNTEAFF
>TRBV7-6|-|-|TRBJ1-2
TGTGCCAGCAGCTCACCCCTACAGGGCTCCTATGGCTACACCTTC
CASSSPLQGSYGYTF
>TRBV11-3|-|few|TRBJ2-2
TGTGCCAGCAGCTTTAACGGCCCCTCCCTCGAACAAGGGGAGCTGTTTTTT
CASSFNGPSLEQGELFF
>TRBV19|TRBD1|few|TRBJ1-2
TGTGCCAGTAGTAAGGGGACAGGGTGGAACTATGGCTACACCTTC
CASSKGTGWNYGYTF
>TRBV15|TRBD2|-|TRBJ2-5
TGTGCCACCAGCAGAGGATCGGCGGGGGGGCGTTTGTTGGAGACCCAGTACTTC
CATSRGSAGGRLLETQYF
>TRBV11-3|-|-|TRBJ1-2
TGTGCCAGCAGACAGGACCCAGACAGAAACTATGGCTACACCTTC
CASRQDPDRNYGYTF
>TRBV15|TRBD1|-|TRBJ2-3
TGTGCCACCAGCAGAGAGAGGGGGCGAGGATCTAGCACAGATACGCAGTATTTT
CATSRERGRGSSTDTQYF
>TRBV6-8|-|-|TRBJ2-2
TGTGCCAGCACGGCAGGGCGGTACACCGGGGAGCTGTTTTTT
CASTAGRYTGELFF
>TRBV11-3|-|-|TRBJ2-4
TGTGCCAGCTCGACGAGGACACTAGCCAAAAACATTCAGTACTTC
CASSTRTLAKNIQYF
>TRBV28|-|-|TRBJ2-5
TGTGCCAGCAGGGACCCGGGACTCAAGGGAGAGACCCAGTACTTC
CASRDPGLKGETQYF
>TRBV11-3|-|-|TRBJ1-6
TGTGCCAGCAGTTTGGGAGGGGACAATTCACCCCTCCACTTT
CASSLGGDNSPLHF
>TRBV5-1|TRBD1|-|TRBJ2-1
TGCGCCAGCAGCTTCGGGGGACAGGACTTGGGTGAGCAGTTCTTC
CASSFGGQDLGEQFF
>TRBV15|-|-|TRBJ1-4
TGTGCCACCAGCAGAGATAACCGCGTCGGGAAAGGGACCGCAACTAATGAAAAACTGTTTTTT
CATSRDNRVGKGTATNEKLFF
>TRBV7-1|-|-|TRBJ2-6
TGTGCCAGCAGCTCAAGACCGAAATCTGGGGCCAACGTCCTGACTTTC
CASSSRPKSGANVLTF
>TRBV28|TRBD1|-|TRBJ1-1
TGTGCCAGCAGCCGACGGGACAGGAACACTGAAGCTTTCTTT
CASSRRDRNTEAFF
>TRBV6-8|-|-|TRBJ1-6
TGTGCCAGCAGTGAGAGGGGAGCGGGATCACCCCTCCACTTT
CASSERGAGSPLHF
>TRBV5-1|-|-|TRBJ2-7
TGCGCCAGCAGCTTGGGATGGAGAAACTACGAGCAGTACTTC
CASSLGWRNYEQYF
>TRBV6-8|TRBD2|-|TRBJ2-1
TGTGCCAGCAGGGTAGCGGGGGGGCCCCCGGGCAATGAGCAGTTCTTC
CASRVAGGPPGNEQFF
>TRBV6-4|-|-|TRBJ1-2
TGTGCCAGCAGTCCCCTGGAGAGAAACGGCTACACCTTC
CASSPLERNGYTF
>TRBV11-3|-|-|TRBJ2-7
TGTGCCAGCAGCCCCCCAGGGACCGCGGGCGAGCAGTACTTC
CASSPPGTAGEQYF
>TRBV10-3|-|-|TRBJ2-1
TGTGCCATCAGTGAGGCAGAGCGGTGGGGGGCGGAGCAGTTCTTC
CAISEAERWGAEQFF
>TRBV19|-|-|TRBJ1-1
TGTGCCAGTAGTCAGTCAGGGCTAACCACTGAAGCTTTCTTT
CASSQSGLTTEAFF
>TRBV11-3|TRBD1|-|TRBJ1-6
TGTGCCAGCAGCTGGGGACAGACAAATAATTCACCCCTCCACTTT
CASSWGQTNNSPLHF
>TRBV18|TRBD1|-|TRBJ1-4
TGTGCCAGCTCACCTTACCTAGGTGACAGGGTGGGTGAAAAACTGTTTTTT
CASSPYLGDRVGEKLFF
>TRBV14|-|-|TRBJ1-1
TGTGCCAGCAGCCGAAGTAACACAGGGCATCCACTGAACACTGAAGCTTTCTTT
CASSRSNTGHPLNTEAFF
>TRBV19|-|-|TRBJ1-3
TGTGCCAGTAGTTTCAGTGGAAACACCATATATTTT
CASSFSGNTIYF
>TRBV6-1|TRBD1|-|TRBJ1-5
TGTGCCAGCAGTGAAGGACAGGGGGGTAATCAGCCCCAGCATTTT
CASSEGQGGNQPQHF
>TRBV11-3|-|few|TRBJ2-2
TGTGCCAGCAGCGCGACGGGGTCGAGCACCGGGGAGCTGTTTTTT
CASSATGSSTGELFF
>TRBV7-6|TRBD2|-|TRBJ2-3
TGTGCTAGCAGCTTAGGACTAGCGGGACGAGGGACAGATACGCAGTATTTT
CASSLGLAGRGTDTQYF
>TRBV12-5|-|-|TRBJ2-2
TGTGCCAGCACTCGGGAGCCCGGGGAGCTGTTTTTT
CASTREPGELFF
>TRBV5-1|-|-|TRBJ1-3
TGCGCCAGCAGCGTGACAGGACGGTCTGGAAACACCATATATTTT
CASSVTGRSGNTIYF
>TRBV6-8|-|-|TRBJ1-5
TGTGCCAGCAGTGGAGCCCAAGTAGATAGCAATCAGCCCCAGCATTTT
CASSGAQVDSNQPQHF
>TRBV19|-|-|TRBJ1-2
TGTGCCAGTAGCCCACAGGGCTATGGCTACACCTTC
CASSPQGYGYTF
>TRBV10-2|-|-|TRBJ1-1
TGCGCCAGCAGTGACCCTTGGGGCCCTGAAGCTTTCTTT
CASSDPWGPEAFF
>TRBV11-3|TRBD2|-|TRBJ2-2
TGTGCCAGCAGGCGTGGACTAGCGGGCACCGGGGAGCTGTTTTTT
CASRRGLAGTGELFF
>TRBV15|TRBD1|-|TRBJ1-3
TGTGCCACCAGCAGAGAGCACAGGGGTGGAAACACCATATATTTT
CATSREHRGGNTIYF
>TRBV5-1|TRBD2|-|TRBJ2-2
TGCGCCAGCAGCTCTGGACTAGCGGGGGGGAATTACCACACCGGGGAGCTGTTTTTT
CASSSGLAGGNYHTGELFF
>TRBV18|-|-|TRBJ2-7
TGTGCCAGCTCACGGACCGGGGCCTCCTACGAGCAGTACTTC
CASSRTGASYEQYF
>TRBV5-1|-|-|TRBJ2-1
TGCGCCAGCACCCGGGGGATGGGCTCCTACAATGAGCAGTTCTTC
CASTRGMGSYNEQFF
>TRBV1|-|-|TRBJ1-1
TGCGCCAGCAGCCAAGGAGCAGGGGTCATAGATGCTTTCTTT
CASSQGAGVIDAFF
>TRBV11-3|-|-|TRBJ1-1
TGTGCCAGCAGCTCCGATTTGGGACGGCGGAACACTGAAGCTTTCTTT
CASSSDLGRRNTEAFF